This is a list of T cell receptor beta chains from one sample in a study of blood T cell repertoires in COVID-19. Measured with immunoSEQ multiplex PCR; TCRdb has only the in-frame clones, and not every one. The sample lists roughly 200,000 clones; 85% to 90% were seen once. The sequenced sample was peripheral blood. The receptors shown here come from a man aged 18 to 29 with active or convalescent COVID-19. The CDR3 runs from the conserved cysteine through the conserved F or W. D genes are given only for firm matches. Size is stated for part of the rows, as once, few or many counts, or as a class when the clone is expanded.

>TRBV7-2|NA|16|TRBD1|TRBJ1-2
CASSYNTGAKFNGYTF
TGTGCCAGCAGCTACAACACAGGGGCCAAATTTAATGGCTACACCTTC
>TRBV5-1|NA|13|NA|TRBJ2-7
CATNGGPLGEQYF
TGCGCCACAAACGGAGGGCCTTTGGGCGAGCAGTACTTC
>TRBV28|NA|17|TRBD2|TRBJ2-3
CASSTALAGAITDTQYF
TGTGCCAGCAGCACAGCTCTAGCGGGAGCGATCACAGATACGCAGTATTTT
>TRBV6-5|NA|14|TRBD1|TRBJ1-5
CASSLTGDNQPQHF
TGTGCCAGCAGTCTTACAGGGGACAATCAGCCCCAGCATTTT
>TRBV25-1|NA|15|NA|TRBJ1-6
CASSDSIGANSPLHF
TGTGCCAGCAGTGACTCAATCGGAGCTAATTCACCCCTCCACTTT
>TRBV30|NA|14|TRBD2|TRBJ2-2
CAWAGGQNTGELFF
TGTGCCTGGGCGGGGGGACAGAACACCGGGGAGCTGTTTTTT
>TRBV7-2|NA|13|NA|TRBJ2-1
CASSLVGADKQFF
TGTGCCAGCAGCTTAGTAGGGGCCGACAAGCAGTTCTTC
>TRBV19|once|16|NA|TRBJ1-1
CASSNAMQGRNTEAFF
TGTGCCAGTAGTAACGCGATGCAGGGGAGAAACACTGAAGCTTTCTTT
>TRBV19|NA|17|TRBD1|TRBJ1-2
CASSIFRDRGTNYGYTF
TGTGCCAGTAGTATATTCCGAGACAGGGGTACTAACTATGGCTACACCTTC
>TRBV6-6|NA|15|TRBD2|TRBJ2-3
CASRDGTSYADTQYF
TGTGCCAGCAGAGACGGGACTAGCTATGCAGATACGCAGTATTTT
>TRBV11-2|NA|16|NA|TRBJ2-3
CASSFNKYRDPDTQYF
TGTGCCAGCAGCTTCAATAAATATCGGGATCCGGATACGCAGTATTTT
>TRBV11-3|NA|17|NA|TRBJ2-1
CASSRGGQGLSYNEQFF
TGTGCCAGCAGCCGGGGGGGACAGGGTCTCTCCTACAATGAGCAGTTCTTC
>TRBV18|NA|14|NA|TRBJ1-5
CASSPGGLNQPQHF
TGTGCCAGCTCACCAGGCGGCTTGAATCAGCCCCAGCATTTT
>TRBV19|NA|13|NA|TRBJ2-1
CASSIDLRGEQFF
TGTGCCAGTAGTATAGATCTGCGTGGTGAGCAGTTCTTC
>TRBV10-3|NA|17|TRBD1|TRBJ1-3
CAISESGGAGSGNTIYF
TGTGCCATCAGTGAGTCAGGGGGCGCAGGATCTGGAAACACCATATATTTT
>TRBV7-6|NA|16|NA|TRBJ2-1
CASSLPRVSSYNEQFF
TGTGCCAGCAGCTTACCGCGGGTGAGCTCCTACAATGAGCAGTTCTTC
>TRBV5-4|NA|14|NA|TRBJ2-7
CASSFERASYEQYF
TGTGCCAGCAGCTTCGAGAGGGCCTCCTACGAGCAGTACTTC
>TRBV7-9|once|15|NA|TRBJ1-6
CASSGQGRINSPLHF
TGTGCCAGCAGCGGCCAGGGGCGGATTAATTCACCCCTCCACTTT
>TRBV6-6|NA|15|TRBD1|TRBJ2-3
CASSWDRVRTDTQYF
TGTGCCAGCAGTTGGGACAGGGTGAGGACAGATACGCAGTATTTT
>TRBV24-1|NA|15|TRBD1|TRBJ2-5
CATSRGQGYQETQYF
TGTGCCACCAGTAGGGGACAGGGGTACCAAGAGACCCAGTACTTC
>TRBV28|NA|13|NA|TRBJ1-2
CASRWGGGIGYTF
TGTGCCAGCCGATGGGGTGGAGGGATCGGCTACACCTTC
>TRBV2|NA|14|NA|TRBJ1-2
CASSEGRIRWGYTF
TGTGCCAGCAGTGAAGGGCGGATCCGCTGGGGCTACACCTTC
>TRBV28|many|15|TRBD1|TRBJ2-7
CASTQYRGQGNEQYF
TGTGCCAGCACCCAATACCGGGGACAGGGGAACGAGCAGTACTTC
>TRBV5-1|NA|17|TRBD2|TRBJ2-1
CASSLAPRGGPPNEQFF
TGCGCCAGCAGCTTGGCCCCCCGGGGGGGGCCGCCCAATGAGCAGTTCTTC
>TRBV10-2|NA|11|NA|TRBJ2-3
CASRQTDTQYF
TGCGCCAGCAGACAAACAGATACGCAGTATTTT
>TRBV5-8|NA|15|TRBD1|TRBJ1-1
CASSNRDRVDSEAFF
TGTGCCAGCAGCAACCGTGACAGGGTTGACTCCGAAGCTTTCTTT
>TRBV11-2|NA|16|NA|TRBJ2-1
CASSLEVLVSYNEQFF
TGTGCCAGCAGCTTAGAGGTACTTGTCTCCTACAATGAGCAGTTCTTC
>TRBV6-2/TRBV6-3|NA|14|TRBD2|TRBJ2-7
CASSPSGRATEQYF
TGTGCCAGCAGTCCGAGCGGGAGGGCCACCGAGCAGTACTTC
>TRBV6-6|NA|16|TRBD1|TRBJ2-7
CASRGVAGQVTYEQYF
TGTGCCAGCAGGGGCGTGGCGGGACAGGTAACCTACGAGCAGTACTTC
>TRBV7-2|NA|15|TRBD1|TRBJ1-2
CASSLGTGIYYGYTF
TGTGCCAGCAGCTTAGGGACAGGGATATACTATGGCTACACCTTC
>TRBV9|once|16|NA|TRBJ1-1
CASSVVQVGGAPEAFF
TGTGCCAGCAGCGTAGTCCAGGTAGGGGGGGCCCCTGAAGCTTTCTTT
>TRBV24-1|once|18|TRBD1|TRBJ2-5
CATSDLCDRGLIEETQYF
TGTGCCACCAGTGATTTGTGTGACAGGGGGCTTATCGAGGAGACCCAGTACTTC
>TRBV19|NA|14|NA|TRBJ2-1
CASSTGKVRNEQFF
TGTGCCAGTAGTACAGGGAAGGTCAGGAATGAGCAGTTCTTC
>TRBV5-6|NA|15|TRBD1|TRBJ1-1
CASSSYGTGGAEAFF
TGTGCCAGCAGCTCCTACGGGACAGGGGGAGCTGAAGCTTTCTTT
>TRBV28|NA|14|TRBD1|TRBJ2-7
CASRSTGGSYEQYF
TGTGCCAGCAGATCCACAGGGGGCTCCTACGAGCAGTACTTC
>TRBV7-9|NA|19|TRBD1|TRBJ2-7
CASSLAKGDRDRGSYEQYF
TGTGCCAGCAGCTTAGCGAAAGGGGACAGAGACCGTGGCTCCTACGAGCAGTACTTC
>TRBV6-6|NA|13|NA|TRBJ2-3
CASSLRPTDTQYF
TGTGCCAGCAGTCTGAGGCCCACAGATACGCAGTATTTT
>TRBV4-2|NA|16|TRBD2|TRBJ2-3
CASSRVTSGSPDTQYF
TGTGCCAGCAGCCGCGTTACTAGCGGGAGTCCAGATACGCAGTATTTT
>TRBV14|NA|17|TRBD2|TRBJ2-7
CASSQEGTGLARYEQYF
TGTGCCAGCAGCCAAGAGGGTACAGGACTAGCCCGATACGAGCAGTACTTC
>TRBV28|NA|19|TRBD2|TRBJ2-4
CASSLDPPTSGVAKNIQYF
TGTGCCAGCAGTTTGGACCCCCCAACTAGCGGGGTAGCCAAAAACATTCAGTACTTC
>TRBV2|NA|20|NA|TRBJ2-1
CASSGYRRFGGSSSYNEQFF
TGTGCCAGCAGTGGGTATAGGAGATTCGGGGGATCAAGCTCCTACAATGAGCAGTTCTTC
>TRBV19|many|20|TRBD2|TRBJ2-4
CASSIAGTSGRPLAKNIQYF
TGTGCCAGTAGTATAGCGGGGACTAGCGGGAGGCCCCTAGCCAAAAACATTCAGTACTTC
>TRBV18|NA|15|NA|TRBJ2-3
CASSPISGMGDTQYF
TGTGCCAGCTCACCAATTTCAGGGATGGGGGATACGCAGTATTTT
>TRBV5-1|NA|15|TRBD1|TRBJ2-1
CASSPPGQTYNEQFF
TGCGCCAGCAGCCCCCCGGGACAGACCTACAATGAGCAGTTCTTC
>TRBV6-5|NA|15|TRBD1|TRBJ1-6
CASSPRDSGLSPLHF
TGTGCCAGCAGTCCCCGGGACAGCGGACTTTCACCCCTCCACTTT